This TCR beta chain emerged from a study of neurological immune-mediated disorders. V lost 0 bases, J lost 5 bases, and 6 bases lay in between. The germline V gene encodes CDR1 MNHNY and CDR2 SVGAGI (reference sequence). The CDR3 spans 13 residues. The time point here: longitudinal time-point 3. TCRdb re-derived calls from the 5' RACE reads in MiXCR, one entry per CDR3 protein. Here the sample spans 43,000 or so distinct CDR3 sequences, 13% being singletons. This clonotype was counted many times. This clonotype originated in a man aged 25-45 years in good health. Input material: PBMCs. V usage is TRBV6-6 and J usage is TRBJ2-3; D gene unclear. CDR3 in amino acids: CASSYSIGDTQYF. The CDR3 DNA is TGTGCCAGCAGTTACTCGATCGGAGATACGCAGTATTTT.